These 17 T cell receptor beta chains came from one sample sequenced in a study of shared clonotypes between healthy human individuals. TCRdb's table, derived via immunoSEQ multiplex PCR, lists solely in-frame clones and lacks some. The sample has about 330,000 clones, around 87% seen once; the top ten hold about a sixth. The sequenced material came from memory CD8+ T cells sorted from blood. Sample subset: CD45RO+ cells pooled with CCR7-negative TemRA cells. These receptors all come from a man between 18 and 35 years old in good health.

This clone was recorded once. The chain joins TRBV11-2 to TRBJ1-1; 9 bases are a match to TRBD1. Germline V CDR1 and CDR2: SGHAT, FQNNGV. V lost 4 bases to trimming and J lost 5 bases; unmatched junction nucleotides: 5. The CDR3 has 14 amino acids. The CDR3 reads CASSSGQGWTEAFF. Written as DNA, the CDR3 is TGTGCCAGCAGCTCGGGACAGGGTTGGACTGAAGCTTTCTTT.

V is TRBV7-9 and J is TRBJ2-7; 9 nucleotides line up with TRBD1. CDR3 length equals 17 residues. Trimming cost V 7 bases and J 3 bases; bases outside gene matches: 16. In germline, CDR1 is SEHNR, CDR2 FQNEAQ (reference sequence). The DNA of the CDR3 is TGTGCCAGCACCGGTAGGGAAGGGACAGGGTTTTTCTACGAGCAGTACTTC. It specifies CASTGREGTGFFYEQYF.

The genes are TRBV11-2 and TRBJ2-7; 12 bases agree with TRBD2. J was trimmed by 4 bases and V by 3 bases; bases with no gene match: 10. The CDR3 runs 17 residues. In germline, CDR1 is SGHAT, CDR2 FQNNGV. CDR3 DNA: TGTGCCAGCAGCTTCCTCCTAGCGGGAGGGCGGAAATACGAGCAGTACTTC. Its protein is CASSFLLAGGRKYEQYF.

This chain uses TRBV5-8 with TRBJ1-6; the D is unclear. This CDR3 has 11 residues. V lost 0 bases, J lost 10 bases, and 2 bases lay in between. Germline loops: CDR1 SGHTS, CDR2 YDEGEE. CDR3 loop: CASSLDSPLHF. The CDR3 DNA reads TGTGCCAGCAGCTTGGACTCACCCCTCCACTTT. Supplemented by reference TRBV5-8 and TRBJ1-6, the full variable domain reads EAGVTQSPTHLIKTRGQQATLRCSPISGHTSVYWYQQALGLGLQFLLWYDEGEERNRGNFPPRFSGRQFPNYSSELNVNALELEDSALYLCASSLDSPLHFGNGTRLTVT.

The rearrangement links TRBV15 to TRBJ2-3, with D tentatively TRBD1 (6 bases). CDR3 length: 15 residues. CDR1 and CDR2 (germline): LNHNV, YYDKDF (reference sequence). Deletions cut 6 bases from V and 1 base from J, with 14 bases between. The CDR3 region is CATSRQAGGTDTQYF. CDR3 nucleotide sequence: TGTGCCACCAGTAGACAGGCAGGGGGCACAGATACGCAGTATTTT.

The rearrangement joins TRBV25-1 to TRBJ2-1; D is possibly TRBD2 (6 bases). V lost 10 bases and J lost 7, with 23 bases in between. The CDR3 loop spans 15 amino acids. Germline V lookup: CDR1 MGHDK, CDR2 SYGVNS. The CDR3 DNA reads as TGTGCCACCACAAGCGGGTCAGCCCCTTTGAATGAGCAGTTCTTC. It is translated as CATTSGSAPLNEQFF.

This sequence joins TRBV4-3 and TRBJ2-1; possible D gene TRBD1, 5 bases. The CDR3 totals 17 residues. Germline V gives CDR1 LGHNA, CDR2 YSLEER. The V and J ends lost 1 base and 0 bases respectively, with 13 bases between them. Here the CDR3 DNA reads TGCGCCAGCAGCCAAGTGGGGCTGGGTAGCTCCTACAATGAGCAGTTCTTC. Its translation: CASSQVGLGSSYNEQFF.

The chain carries TRBV7-6 and TRBJ2-7; perhaps TRBD1 as D (6 bases). Germline lookup yields CDR1 SGHVS and CDR2 FNYEAQ. The CDR3 is made up of 15 amino acids. Trimming took 5 bases from V and 1 from J, leaving 15 bases between them. As DNA, the CDR3 is TGTGCCAGCAGCCCCCTGCAGGGGCCTTCCTACGAGCAGTACTTC. Amino acid sequence: CASSPLQGPSYEQYF.

The chain links TRBV28 to TRBJ2-7; 9 nucleotides agree with TRBD1. The CDR3 loop spans 14 amino acids. V dropped 6 bases and J dropped 0; count of bases not matched to a gene: 3. Germline V gene data show CDR1 as MDHEN and CDR2 as SYDVKM. The CDR3 loop reads CASRRQGDSYEQYF. Here the CDR3 DNA reads TGTGCCAGCAGGAGACAGGGGGACTCCTACGAGCAGTACTTC.

This chain links TRBV7-2 with TRBJ1-2; D remains unclear. There are 15 residues in the CDR3. The V and J ends lost 5 bases and 0 bases respectively, with 13 bases between them. Germline CDR1 reads SGHTA; CDR2 reads FQGNSA. CDR3 nucleotides: TGTGCCAGCAGCCTAGTGGACGGGTCTAACTATGGCTACACCTTC. Translating it yields CASSLVDGSNYGYTF. The entire variable domain, with the rest obtained from reference TRBV7-2 and TRBJ1-2, is as follows: GAGVSQSPSNKVTEKGKDVELRCDPISGHTALYWYRQSLGQGLEFLIYFQGNSAPDKSGLPSDRFSAERTGGSVSTLTIQRTQQEDSAVYLCASSLVDGSNYGYTFGSGTRLTVV.

V is TRBV6-5 and J is TRBJ1-5, with D possibly being TRBD1 (5 bases). The germline CDR1 and CDR2 sequences are MNHEY and SVGAGI. Trimming shortened V by 2 bases and J by 3 bases, and 14 bases separated the two germline ends. The CDR3 covers 16 residues. DNA for the CDR3: TGTGCCAGCAGTTACGATTCCCCGGGGGACAATCAGCCCCAGCATTTT. Its translation is CASSYDSPGDNQPQHF.

The V call is TRBV27, the J call TRBJ2-7; 9 bases align to TRBD2. The CDR3 runs 15 residues. Germline assignment: CDR1 MNHEY and CDR2 SMNVEV (reference sequence). Trimming removed 9 bases from V and 3 bases from J; junction bases left unmatched: 12. The CDR3 bases are TGTGCCAGTAGGGAACTAGCGGGTGGGGGCTACGAGCAGTACTTC. Its translation is CASRELAGGGYEQYF.

The chain links TRBV5-1 to TRBJ2-5, with D maybe TRBD2 (5 bases). V lost 4 bases, J lost 4 bases, and 11 bases lay in between. CDR1 and CDR2 (germline): SGHRS, YFSETQ. CDR3 length: 13 amino acids. CDR3 sequence reads: CASSGRGLETQYF. CDR3 coding DNA: TGCGCCAGCAGCGGCCGGGGTCTAGAGACCCAGTACTTC.

The V call is TRBV7-6, the J call TRBJ2-3, with unresolved D. V lost 5 bases and J lost 5, with 14 bases in between. CDR3 length: 14 amino acids. Germline V lookup: CDR1 SGHVS, CDR2 FNYEAQ. CDR3 protein: CASSLGLGIDTQYF. CDR3 sequence (DNA): TGTGCCAGCAGCCTCGGGCTAGGCATAGATACGCAGTATTTT.

This clone was observed at least ten times. The chain has TRBV7-9 and TRBJ1-4; D gene unclear. Germline lookup yields CDR1 SEHNR and CDR2 FQNEAQ (reference sequence). V was clipped by 0 bases and J by 3 bases, with 8 bases between them. CDR3 length: 15 amino acids. The CDR3 is CASSLARSSNEKLFF. CDR3 nucleotides: TGTGCCAGCAGCTTAGCGCGATCGTCTAATGAAAAACTGTTTTTT.

The chain uses TRBV6-5 and TRBJ2-7; weak D call: TRBD1 (5 bases). V lost 5 bases, J lost 0 bases, and 8 bases lay in between. The CDR3 runs to 13 residues. Germline values: CDR1 MNHEY, CDR2 SVGAGI. The CDR3 bases are TGTGCCAGCAGTGGACAATACTCCTACGAGCAGTACTTC. Translation gives CASSGQYSYEQYF.

This clone was seen only a few times. The chain uses TRBV29-1 and TRBJ1-1; D perhaps matches TRBD1 (6 bases). V shed 6 bases and J shed 7 bases, with 12 bases lying between them. CDR3 length: 11 amino acids. Germline loops: CDR1 SQVTM, CDR2 ANQGSEA. The CDR3 loop reads CSVELRGEAFF. The CDR3 region has the DNA TGCAGCGTCGAGCTCAGGGGTGAAGCTTTCTTT. The full variable domain, with the rest looked up from reference TRBV29-1 and TRBJ1-1, is SAVISQKPSRDICQRGTSLTIQCQVDSQVTMMFWYRQQPGQSLTLIATANQGSEATYESGFVIDKFPISRPNLTFSTLTVSNMSPEDSSIYLCSVELRGEAFFGQGTRLTVV.